These 27 T cell receptor beta chains came from one sample sequenced in a study of shared clonotypes between healthy human individuals. The repertoire was sequenced with immunoSEQ multiplex PCR; TCRdb's copy has only in-frame clones and lacks some. Of over a million clones in the sample, roughly 97% were seen once. Sequencing was performed on naive CD4+ T cells sorted from blood. Subset given: CD45RA+ positively selected. These receptors originate from a man between 25 and 39 years old in good health.

This chain uses TRBV4-2 with TRBJ2-2; 12 nucleotides align to TRBD2. CDR1 LGHNA and CDR2 YNFKEQ come from the germline V gene. V lost 1 base and J lost 6; bases outside the gene matches: 12. This CDR3 spans 19 amino acids. CDR3 in amino acids: CASSQALAGGPIVAGELFF. CDR3 DNA: TGTGCCAGCAGCCAAGCTCTAGCGGGAGGGCCTATAGTCGCCGGGGAGCTGTTTTTT.

Regarding this clone: Other DNA sequences in the sample encode the same CDR3. This chain connects TRBV20-1 to TRBJ2-5; D is undetermined. The CDR3 has 10 amino acids. Germline values: CDR1 DFQATT, CDR2 SNEGSKA (reference sequence). The V and J ends lost 5 bases and 5 bases respectively, with 6 bases between them. In DNA form, the CDR3 reads TGCAGTGCTTCCCTGGAGACCCAGTACTTC. Translating gives CSASLETQYF.

V and J are TRBV6-5 and TRBJ2-7; 8 bases are shared with TRBD1. The CDR3 loop spans 15 amino acids. Germline CDR1 is MNHEY and CDR2 is SVGAGI. V was pared by 0 bases and J by 5 bases, with 6 bases of the junction left unmatched. The CDR3 protein is CASSYSRQGANEQYF. As DNA, the CDR3 is TGTGCCAGCAGTTACTCGAGGCAGGGGGCGAACGAGCAGTACTTC.

The chain links TRBV7-8 to TRBJ2-7; TRBD1 or TRBD2 may be the D gene (5 bases each). Trimming pared 1 base from V and 0 bases from J, leaving 16 bases between. Germline assignment: CDR1 SGHVS and CDR2 FQNEAQ. This CDR3 contains 17 residues. The CDR3 DNA is TGTGCCAGCAGCTTAGTAGGGTGGGACGGTCCCTCCTACGAGCAGTACTTC. Its protein is CASSLVGWDGPSYEQYF.

V usage is TRBV4-3 and J usage is TRBJ1-2; no definite D call. Germline V gene sequence: CDR1 LGHNA, CDR2 YSLEER. Trimming took 2 bases from V and 6 from J, leaving 13 bases between them. The CDR3 loop spans 14 amino acids. The CDR3, as DNA: TGCGCCAGCAGCCAACTTGGAAGGGTAGATGGCTACACCTTC. Translating it yields CASSQLGRVDGYTF.

This chain uses TRBV5-4 with TRBJ2-5; 8 nucleotides align to TRBD1. CDR3 size: 14 residues. The V gene's germline CDR1 is SGHNT and CDR2 YYREEE (reference sequence). The junction had 5 bases not matched to a gene; V was cut back by 0 bases and J by 7 bases. This CDR3 reads CASSLAGTGGTQYF. In DNA form, the CDR3 reads TGTGCCAGCAGCTTGGCAGGTACAGGGGGGACCCAGTACTTC.

The V and J genes are TRBV5-4 and TRBJ2-1, with 10 bases aligning to TRBD2. Germline loops: CDR1 SGHNT, CDR2 YYREEE (reference sequence). The CDR3 has 16 residues. The trim removed 0 bases at V and 4 bases at J, leaving 4 bases unmatched. CDR3 sequence reads: CASSLGAGGTYNEQFF. Here the CDR3 DNA reads TGTGCCAGCAGCTTGGGAGCGGGAGGGACTTACAATGAGCAGTTCTTC.

The chain recombines TRBV7-3 with TRBJ2-2, with 11 bases lining up with TRBD2. The CDR3 has 16 amino acids. V gave up 4 bases and J gave up 7 bases; unmatched junction bases: 8. The germline V gene has CDR1 SGHTA and CDR2 FQGTGA. The CDR3 reads CASSSAGGLAVGELFF. The CDR3, as DNA: TGTGCCAGCAGCTCCGCCGGGGGACTAGCGGTCGGGGAGCTGTTTTTT.

The chain employs TRBV27 and TRBJ2-6; the match to TRBD2 covers 10 bases. The trim removed 6 bases at V and 0 bases at J, leaving 8 bases unmatched. This CDR3 spans 18 amino acids. The germline V gene has CDR1 MNHEY and CDR2 SMNVEV (reference sequence). The CDR3 protein is CASRGSGTSDSGANVLTF. The CDR3 DNA reads as TGTGCCAGCAGGGGATCCGGGACTAGCGACTCTGGGGCCAACGTCCTGACTTTC.

This rearrangement joins TRBV5-1 to TRBJ2-7, with 7 bases that match TRBD1. The trim removed 4 bases at V and 5 bases at J, leaving 15 bases unmatched. Germline lookup yields CDR1 SGHRS and CDR2 YFSETQ. The CDR3 sequence is 16 residues long. CDR3 DNA: TGCGCCAGCAGCCCGGGACAGCGACCCTCCCTTCACGAGCAGTACTTC. Protein sequence: CASSPGQRPSLHEQYF.

The chain joins TRBV27 to TRBJ2-7, with a weak D call TRBD2 (5 bases). V was cut by 6 bases and J by 3 bases, with 15 bases left in between. The CDR3 is made up of 14 amino acids. The germline V gene encodes CDR1 MNHEY and CDR2 SMNVEV (reference sequence). CDR3: CASRPDWAGYEQYF. The CDR3 coding sequence is TGTGCCAGCAGGCCCGACTGGGCGGGCTACGAGCAGTACTTC.

This rearrangement joins TRBV7-9 to TRBJ2-7; 11 bases map to TRBD2. Trimming cost V 1 base and J 3 bases; bases outside gene matches: 8. Germline V lookup: CDR1 SEHNR, CDR2 FQNEAQ (reference sequence). The CDR3 loop spans 17 amino acids. The CDR3 DNA reads as TGTGCCAGCAGCTTAGGGCTAGCGGGAGGTTCAGTCTACGAGCAGTACTTC. Amino acids: CASSLGLAGGSVYEQYF.

The chain employs TRBV7-2 and TRBJ2-5, with 14 bases identical to TRBD2. CDR3 length: 17 residues. Germline CDR1 and CDR2: SGHTA and FQGNSA. Trimming took 6 bases from V and 0 from J; bases not matched to a gene: 6. CDR3 sequence (DNA): TGTGCCAGCAGATCGCGACTAGCGGGGGGGTACCAAGAGACCCAGTACTTC. It translates to CASRSRLAGGYQETQYF.

V gene TRBV5-5 combines with J gene TRBJ2-7; 9 bases are shared with TRBD1. CDR3 size: 18 residues. Trimming cost V 0 bases and J 2 bases; bases outside gene matches: 12. Per germline, CDR1 SGHKS and CDR2 YYEKEE (reference sequence). The CDR3 region has the DNA TGTGCCAGCAGCTTGGGGCCCCTACCGGGACAGGGAACCTACGAGCAGTACTTC. It is translated as CASSLGPLPGQGTYEQYF.

The genes are TRBV5-6 and TRBJ2-7; perhaps D is TRBD1 or TRBD2 (5 bases each). From germline, CDR1 is SGHDT and CDR2 YYEEEE. The CDR3 loop spans 14 amino acids. Trimming shortened V by 4 bases and J by 3 bases, and 14 bases separated the two germline ends. CDR3 residues: CASSPRGARYEQYF. Here the CDR3 DNA reads TGTGCCAGCAGCCCACGAGGGGCTCGCTACGAGCAGTACTTC.

This chain joins TRBV18 and TRBJ2-2; no firm D call. Trimming stripped 1 base from V and 6 bases from J, with 15 bases between. Germline values: CDR1 KGHSH, CDR2 LQKENI. CDR3 length: 16 amino acids. This CDR3 reads CASSPLGTVSSGELFF. DNA for the CDR3: TGTGCCAGCTCACCACTGGGAACCGTATCCTCCGGGGAGCTGTTTTTT.

The V call is TRBV6-5, the J call TRBJ1-4; D remains ambiguous. Germline V lookup: CDR1 MNHEY, CDR2 SVGAGI. Trimming shortened V by 5 bases and J by 9 bases, and 13 bases separated the two germline ends. CDR3 length: 13 residues. CDR3 in amino acids: CASSGRGYKKLFF. CDR3 nucleotides: TGTGCCAGCAGTGGACGGGGTTATAAAAAACTGTTTTTT.

The chain links TRBV9 to TRBJ2-3; D is possibly TRBD1 or TRBD2 (6 bases each). Trimming took 0 bases from V and 7 from J, leaving 15 bases between them. The germline gives CDR1 SGDLS, CDR2 YYNGEE. There are 15 residues in the CDR3. CDR3 DNA sequence: TGTGCCAGCAGCGTAGACGCGGGACACACCCATACGCAGTATTTT. Protein sequence: CASSVDAGHTHTQYF.

The chain is built from TRBV29-1 and TRBJ2-1; the D is unclear. V was clipped by 3 bases and J by 1 base, with 7 bases between them. Germline V gene data show CDR1 as SQVTM and CDR2 as ANQGSEA. The CDR3 spans 13 residues. In DNA form, the CDR3 reads TGCAGCGTTGATCGCTATTCCTACAATGAGCAGTTCTTC. Protein product: CSVDRYSYNEQFF.

V usage is TRBV5-1 and J usage is TRBJ2-3, with 8 bases lining up with TRBD2. J was trimmed by 2 bases and V by 4 bases; bases with no gene match: 18. The germline V gene has CDR1 SGHRS and CDR2 YFSETQ. The CDR3 consists of 19 residues. CDR3 residues: CASSRYIPKEREHTDTQYF. In DNA, the CDR3 is TGCGCCAGCAGCCGGTATATACCCAAAGAGCGGGAGCACACAGATACGCAGTATTTT. The variable domain in full, completed from reference TRBV5-1 and TRBJ2-3, reads KAGVTQTPRYLIKTRGQQVTLSCSPISGHRSVSWYQQTPGQGLQFLFEYFSETQRNKGNFPGRFSGRQFSNSRSEMNVSTLELGDSALYLCASSRYIPKEREHTDTQYFGPGTRLTVL.

This clone has just one count. The V and J genes are TRBV10-3 and TRBJ1-1; maybe TRBD1 (5 bases). Germline assignment: CDR1 ENHRY and CDR2 SYGVKD. The CDR3 spans 13 residues. Trimming pared 11 bases from V and 0 bases from J, leaving 13 bases between. The CDR3 DNA follows: TGTGCCGCCAGGGAACAGCTGAACACTGAAGCTTTCTTT. It encodes CAAREQLNTEAFF.

A single count supports this clone. This sequence joins TRBV25-1 and TRBJ2-7, with no clear D. The V end lost 2 bases, the J end lost 5 bases, and 19 bases lay between the germline ends. The CDR3 consists of 16 residues. Germline lookup yields CDR1 MGHDK and CDR2 SYGVNS. The chain's CDR3 is CASSEQTEKIPHEQYF. The CDR3 region has the DNA TGTGCCAGCAGTGAACAAACAGAGAAAATTCCCCACGAGCAGTACTTC.

This clone was recorded only once. This sequence joins TRBV5-4 and TRBJ2-7, with TRBD2 matching 8 bases. From germline, CDR1 is SGHNT and CDR2 YYREEE (reference sequence). The CDR3 is made up of 14 amino acids. The J segment lost 7 bases and the V segment lost 2 bases, leaving 8 bases of the junction unmatched. This CDR3 reads CASSFGGALGEQYF. Written as DNA, the CDR3 is TGTGCCAGCAGCTTCGGGGGGGCGTTAGGGGAGCAGTACTTC. The full variable domain, its missing parts supplied by reference TRBV5-4 and TRBJ2-7, is ETGVTQSPTHLIKTRGQQVTLRCSSQSGHNTVSWYQQALGQGPQFIFQYYREEENGRGNFPPRFSGLQFPNYSSELNVNALELDDSALYLCASSFGGALGEQYFGPGTRLTVT.

This chain connects TRBV18 to TRBJ1-5; 8 nucleotides align to TRBD1. This CDR3 spans 15 amino acids. The V segment lost 5 bases and the J segment 7 bases; nucleotides outside the gene matches: 10. Germline CDR1 is KGHSH and CDR2 is LQKENI. The CDR3 region is CASSTGTGDLQPQHF. The CDR3 nucleotides read TGTGCCAGCTCAACGGGGACAGGAGACTTACAGCCCCAGCATTTT. The full variable domain, in which reference TRBV18 and TRBJ1-5 provide the parts outside the CDR3, is NAGVMQNPRHLVRRRGQEARLRCSPMKGHSHVYWYRQLPEEGLKFMVYLQKENIIDESGMPKERFSAEFPKEGPSILRIQQVVRGDSAAYFCASSTGTGDLQPQHFGDGTRLSIL.

A word on this clone: This same CDR3 is encoded by further DNA sequences in the sample. The V call is TRBV9, the J call TRBJ1-5; D call uncertain. V dropped 3 bases and J dropped 4 bases, with 8 bases sitting between them. The CDR3 has 13 residues. Per the germline V gene, CDR1 is SGDLS and CDR2 is YYNGEE. The CDR3 DNA is TGTGCCAGCAGCGCACTCTCAAATCAGCCCCAGCATTTT. Translation gives CASSALSNQPQHF.

The rearrangement uses TRBV28 and TRBJ1-5, with 8 nucleotides matching TRBD1. Germline CDR1 MDHEN, CDR2 SYDVKM. The CDR3 has 15 residues. Germline trimming cut 2 bases from V and 3 bases from J; bases unmatched to any gene: 3. The CDR3 region has the DNA TGTGCCAGCAGTTTACCAGGGGGCTTCAATCAGCCCCAGCATTTT. This translates into CASSLPGGFNQPQHF. Complete variable domain (other parts from reference TRBV28 and TRBJ1-5): DVKVTQSSRYLVKRTGEKVFLECVQDMDHENMFWYRQDPGLGLRLIYFSYDVKMKEKGDIPEGYSVSREKKERFSLILESASTNQTSMYLCASSLPGGFNQPQHFGDGTRLSIL.

This clone has only one observation. The rearrangement joins TRBV7-2 to TRBJ2-7; D unclear. Trimming took off 5 bases at V and 3 bases at J, with 11 bases between the two ends. Germline V lookup: CDR1 SGHTA, CDR2 FQGNSA. CDR3 length equals 13 residues. The DNA for the CDR3 is TGTGCCAGCAGCCTCACCTGGAACTACGAGCAGTACTTC. Protein sequence: CASSLTWNYEQYF.